Below, 9 T cell receptor beta chains from the same sample are listed, as sequenced in a study of T cells after posttransplantation cyclophosphamide. Cyclophosphamide on days +3 and +4 followed busulfan-fludarabine conditioning and a marrow graft. This table comes from immunoSEQ multiplex PCR, and its TCRdb copy is limited to in-frame clones, with some not included. The specimen has several thousand clones, none found just once. The sequencing used PBMCs, collected after allogeneic stem cell transplant with posttransplant cyclophosphamide. These receptors all stem from a female patient in her fifties or sixties who received an allogeneic stem cell transplant from an unrelated donor, was CMV-positive, and had acute GVHD only. Some T cells may possibly be graft donor cells.

The sample holds many counts of this clone. This chain links TRBV30 with TRBJ1-4, with a weak D call TRBD1 (6 bases). Germline V gene sequence: CDR1 GTSNPN, CDR2 SVGIG (reference sequence). Trimming removed 5 bases from V and 7 bases from J, with 11 bases in between. This CDR3 region has 12 residues. The CDR3 DNA follows: TGTGCCTGGCAGGGGCAGGTTGAAAAACTGTTTTTT. Translation gives CAWQGQVEKLFF.

In this sample, this clone turned up a few times. The chain is built from TRBV20-1 and TRBJ1-2, with D hard to call. CDR1 and CDR2 (germline): DFQATT, SNEGSKA (reference sequence). V gave up 6 bases and J gave up 8 bases, with 13 bases separating them. The CDR3 is 11 amino acids. CDR3 sequence: CSAETGLGYTF. The CDR3 bases are TGCAGTGCCGAGACGGGGTTAGGCTACACCTTC.

In its sample, this clone was seen many times. The chain combines TRBV18 with TRBJ2-3, with D hard to call. The V end lost 1 base, the J end lost 1 base, and 9 bases lay between the germline ends. CDR1 is KGHSH, CDR2 LQKENI, per germline. The CDR3 contains 15 residues. The DNA for the CDR3 is TGTGCCAGCTCACCACGCCAGGCCCGCACAGATACGCAGTATTTT. As protein: CASSPRQARTDTQYF.

This clone occurred many times. The chain employs TRBV28 and TRBJ2-7; D is possibly TRBD2 (6 bases). Trimming stripped 6 bases from V and 2 bases from J, with 20 bases between. The CDR3 is 16 residues long. From germline, CDR1 is MDHEN and CDR2 SYDVKM. The CDR3 DNA reads TGTGCCAGCAGCAAGTTTAGCGGAATTCTGACCTACGAGCAGTACTTC. Protein product: CASSKFSGILTYEQYF.

This clone was seen at least ten times. The chain has TRBV30 and TRBJ2-7; TRBD2 is a possible D gene (6 bases). V was cut by 2 bases and J by 2 bases, with 7 bases left in between. This CDR3 has 12 amino acids. Per the germline V gene, CDR1 is GTSNPN and CDR2 is SVGIG (reference sequence). DNA for the CDR3: TGTGCCTGGAGTCCGGGGGCCTACGAGCAGTACTTC. This translates into CAWSPGAYEQYF.

This clone was counted at least ten times. The genes are TRBV28 and TRBJ2-3; 10 nucleotides line up with TRBD1. From germline, CDR1 is MDHEN and CDR2 SYDVKM. The CDR3 has 14 residues. The V gene end was trimmed by 11 bases and the J gene end by 6 bases; junction bases not matched to a gene: 11. In nucleotides, the CDR3 is TGTGCCCTCGGAGGGGACAGGGGATATGATACGCAGTATTTT. It is translated as CALGGDRGYDTQYF. The full variable domain, in which reference TRBV28 and TRBJ2-3 provide the parts outside the CDR3, is DVKVTQSSRYLVKRTGEKVFLECVQDMDHENMFWYRQDPGLGLRLIYFSYDVKMKEKGDIPEGYSVSREKKERFSLILESASTNQTSMYLCALGGDRGYDTQYFGPGTRLTVL.

In its sample, this clone is medium-sized (0.01 to 0.1%). The chain recombines TRBV30 with TRBJ2-7, with TRBD1 matching 8 bases. The CDR3 contains 18 residues. With 8 bases clipped from V and 0 bases from J, the junction kept 21 bases outside the gene matches. Germline-derived CDR1 and CDR2 are GTSNPN and SVGIG (reference sequence). This CDR3 reads CAGEGGTGGALSSYEQYF. DNA of the CDR3: TGTGCCGGAGAGGGCGGGACAGGAGGTGCGCTAAGCTCCTACGAGCAGTACTTC.

In this sample, this clone turned up many times. V is TRBV19 and J is TRBJ1-3; TRBD1 might be the D (5 bases). Germline assignment: CDR1 LNHDA and CDR2 SQIVND (reference sequence). Trimming removed 2 bases at V and 0 bases at J, with 11 bases between. CDR3 size: 16 residues. The DNA of the CDR3 is TGTGCCAGTAGTATAAAGCGGGGGAGCTCTGGAAACACCATATATTTT. Amino acids: CASSIKRGSSGNTIYF.

This clone is medium-sized in the sample. The chain uses TRBV4-2 and TRBJ2-3, with 13 bases lining up with TRBD2. Trimming cost V 5 bases and J 4 bases; bases outside gene matches: 6. In germline, CDR1 is LGHNA, CDR2 YNFKEQ. This CDR3 spans 16 amino acids. CDR3 DNA sequence: TGTGCCAGCAGCTCACGACTAGCGGGAGGTGCAGATACGCAGTATTTT. It encodes CASSSRLAGGADTQYF.